The rows below give T cell receptor beta chains drawn from one sample of a study of patients and donors after allogeneic stem cell transplantation. From the RT-PCR reads, TCRdb called clonotypes with MiXCR, one entry per CDR3 protein. The sample includes roughly 200,000 distinct CDR3 sequences, around two fifths of them seen just once. The sequenced sample consisted of blood, either unsorted or a sorted T cell fraction (not recorded which). These receptors came from a human donor who was either an allogeneic HSCT recipient or a stem cell or donor lymphocyte infusion donor (not recorded which). It is not recorded whose cells these are; they may come from a transplant donor. The CDR3 runs from the conserved cysteine through the conserved F or W. Each record gives: CDR3 length, V gene, J gene, D gene, clone size, CDR3 DNA, CDR3 protein. D genes are given only for firm matches. Clone size is stated in some rows and not others, as once, few, many or a class when expanded.

>11|TRBV5-1|TRBJ1-1|-|-
TGCGCCAGCATGGGGGATACTGAAGCTTTCTTT
CASMGDTEAFF
>13|TRBV5-6|TRBJ2-1|-|few
TGTGCCAGCAGCTTCCGGGCGTCAGATGAGCAGTTCTTC
CASSFRASDEQFF
>14|TRBV12-3/TRBV12-4|TRBJ1-3|TRBD1|few
TGTGCCAGCAGCTGGACAGGGACTGGAAACACCATATATTTT
CASSWTGTGNTIYF
>14|TRBV5-1|TRBJ1-5|-|few
TGCGCCAGCAGCTTGGTGGGAGACAATCAGCCCCAGCATTTT
CASSLVGDNQPQHF
>12|TRBV5-1|TRBJ1-1|-|-
TGCGCCAGCAGCTTGGAACGGGATGAAGCTTTCTTT
CASSLERDEAFF
>13|TRBV5-6|TRBJ2-7|-|-
TGTGCCAGCAGCTTTTTGTTGTCGTTCGAGCAGTACTTC
CASSFLLSFEQYF
>12|TRBV14|TRBJ2-1|-|-
TGTGCCAGCAGCCGTTCTTACAATGAGCAGTTCTTC
CASSRSYNEQFF
>15|TRBV20-1|TRBJ2-1|TRBD1|-
TGCAGTGCTGCCCGCCCCGGGACAGGGAGGAATGAGCAGTTCTTC
CSAARPGTGRNEQFF
>12|TRBV5-1|TRBJ1-1|-|few
TGCGCCAGCAGGGAGGGAAACACTGAAGCTTTCTTT
CASREGNTEAFF
>13|TRBV29-1|TRBJ2-7|-|-
TGCAGCGTTGCGGACACTCTCACCTACGAGCAGTACTTC
CSVADTLTYEQYF
>14|TRBV5-1|TRBJ2-3|TRBD1|-
TGCGCCAGCAGCTCAGGGGGCTTCACAGATACGCAGTATTTT
CASSSGGFTDTQYF
>17|TRBV5-5|TRBJ1-2|-|-
TGTGCCAGCAGCTCTCCGGGACGCTCTGAAGCTAACTATGGCTACACCTTC
CASSSPGRSEANYGYTF
>15|TRBV28|TRBJ1-5|-|few
TGTGCCAGCAGTTCCCACGAGGTCATTAGTCAGCCCCAGCATTTT
CASSSHEVISQPQHF
>12|TRBV30|TRBJ1-2|-|few
TGTGCCTGGAGTGTACGAGGGTATGGCTACACCTTC
CAWSVRGYGYTF
>15|TRBV6-5|TRBJ1-2|-|-
TGTGCCAGCAGTTACTCTACGGGAGCCGACTATGGCTACACCTTC
CASSYSTGADYGYTF
>14|TRBV28|TRBJ1-6|-|few
TGTGCCAGCACCGGCAGGGGAAGCGGTTCACCCCTCCACTTT
CASTGRGSGSPLHF
>16|TRBV4-2|TRBJ1-1|TRBD1|-
TGTGCCAGCAGCCGAGTAGTGGACAGGGAGAACACTGAAGCTTTCTTT
CASSRVVDRENTEAFF
>13|TRBV12-3/TRBV12-4|TRBJ1-2|-|few
TGTGCCAGCAGTCCGAGGGCGAACTATGGCTACACCTTC
CASSPRANYGYTF
>16|TRBV7-2|TRBJ1-6|-|-
TGTGCCAGCAGCTTAGTAGCTGGCAGAAATAATTCACCCCTCCACTTT
CASSLVAGRNNSPLHF
>16|TRBV9|TRBJ1-1|-|few
TGTGCCAGCAGCGTAGGAGGTGGCGACAGTGCGACTGAAGCTTTCTTT
CASSVGGGDSATEAFF
>16|TRBV5-8|TRBJ1-2|TRBD1|-
TGTGCCAGCAGCTTGTTTCCGGGACAGGGATTGGATGGCTACACCTTC
CASSLFPGQGLDGYTF
>16|TRBV27|TRBJ1-1|-|few
TGTGCCAGCAGTTTCCGGGGCCCGCCGATGAACACTGAAGCTTTCTTT
CASSFRGPPMNTEAFF
>14|TRBV6-5|TRBJ1-1|-|-
TGTGCCAGCAGTTACGAGCGTTCGAACACTGAAGCTTTCTTT
CASSYERSNTEAFF
>14|TRBV7-9|TRBJ1-6|-|-
TGTGCCAGCAGGCTACAGGGAGATAATTCACCCCTCCACTTT
CASRLQGDNSPLHF
>14|TRBV7-9|TRBJ1-2|-|-
TGTGCCAGCAGCCAACACAGGGACAACTATGGCTACACCTTC
CASSQHRDNYGYTF
>15|TRBV9|TRBJ1-1|-|few
TGTGCCAGCAGCCTCGAAGGGGGTCGGGACACTGAAGCTTTCTTT
CASSLEGGRDTEAFF
>14|TRBV4-3|TRBJ1-1|-|-
TGCGCCAGCAGCCAAGGGGGGTGGGACACTGAAGCTTTCTTT
CASSQGGWDTEAFF
>16|TRBV7-9|TRBJ2-1|TRBD2|-
TGTGCCAGCAGCTCCTCTAGCGGGAGCCCCTACAATGAGCAGTTCTTC
CASSSSSGSPYNEQFF
>15|TRBV12-3/TRBV12-4|TRBJ2-2|-|few
TGTGCCAGCAGTTTAGGTCACTCGAACACCGGGGAGCTGTTTTTT
CASSLGHSNTGELFF
>17|TRBV6-5|TRBJ1-6|-|-
TGTGCCAGCAGTTATGGTCGCGGGTCCTCCTATAATTCACCCCTCCACTTT
CASSYGRGSSYNSPLHF
>13|TRBV20-1|TRBJ1-1|-|-
TGCAGTGCAGAACGGGACACGGGCTCTAAAGCTTTCTTT
CSAERDTGSKAFF
>14|TRBV12-3/TRBV12-4|TRBJ1-6|-|-
TGTGCCAGCAGTTTTCGGACAAGGGATTCACCCCTCCACTTT
CASSFRTRDSPLHF
>13|TRBV6-2/TRBV6-3|TRBJ1-2|TRBD1|few
TGTGCCAGCGCCGGACAGGGCGGCTATGGCTACACCTTC
CASAGQGGYGYTF
>16|TRBV7-3|TRBJ2-3|-|-
TGTGCCAGCAGCTTAAGGGCAGTTAAGCTCACAGATACGCAGTATTTT
CASSLRAVKLTDTQYF
>13|TRBV12-3/TRBV12-4|TRBJ1-4|-|-
TGTGCCAGCAACGACGGGTTCAATGAAAAACTGTTTTTT
CASNDGFNEKLFF
>16|TRBV2|TRBJ1-6|-|few
TGTGCCAGCAGTAGGGCCCGGGGCTCCTATAATTTACCCCTCCACTTT
CASSRARGSYNLPLHF
>12|TRBV29-1|TRBJ1-2|-|few
TGCAGCGTTGAGAACAGCAACTATGGCTACACCTTC
CSVENSNYGYTF
>15|TRBV12-3/TRBV12-4|TRBJ1-5|-|few
TGTGCCAGCAGTTTAACGTTGGGTGGGAATCAGCCCCAGCATTTT
CASSLTLGGNQPQHF
>11|TRBV6-5|TRBJ1-4|-|-
TGTGCCAGCAGTTACTTCAGCCACTCGCTTTTT
CASSYFSHSLF
>13|TRBV9|TRBJ2-2|-|-
TGTGCCAGCAGCCCCCGGGGTACCGGGGAGCTGTTTTTT
CASSPRGTGELFF
>15|TRBV7-2|TRBJ1-2|-|-
TGTGCCAGCAGCTTAGGGCGTGGCGGATTCTATGGCTACACCTTC
CASSLGRGGFYGYTF
>11|TRBV20-1|TRBJ1-1|-|few
TGCAGTGCTCCTTTGAACACTGAAGCTTTCTTT
CSAPLNTEAFF
>15|TRBV6-2/TRBV6-3|TRBJ2-2|-|-
TGTGCCAGCCGCCCGTCAGATCCTTGGGGCGGGGAGCTGTTTTTT
CASRPSDPWGGELFF
>14|TRBV9|TRBJ1-1|TRBD1|-
TGTGCCAGCAGCGTAGGGTCAGGGGGACCGATAACTTTCTTT
CASSVGSGGPITFF
>12|TRBV30|TRBJ2-1|-|-
TGTGCCTGGAGTAACCGGGACAATGAGCAGTTCTTC
CAWSNRDNEQFF
>19|TRBV4-3|TRBJ2-3|TRBD2|-
TGCGCCAGCAGCCAAGATCGGCTAGCGGGAGGGGTTAGCACAGATACGCAGTATTTT
CASSQDRLAGGVSTDTQYF
>16|TRBV27|TRBJ1-2|-|-
TGTGCCAGCAGTTTTTCCCGGACCGGTGTTAACTATGGCTACACCTTC
CASSFSRTGVNYGYTF
>15|TRBV27|TRBJ2-1|-|few
TGTGCCAGCAGTTTCTCTCCGGGACTTTACAATGAGCAGTTCTTC
CASSFSPGLYNEQFF